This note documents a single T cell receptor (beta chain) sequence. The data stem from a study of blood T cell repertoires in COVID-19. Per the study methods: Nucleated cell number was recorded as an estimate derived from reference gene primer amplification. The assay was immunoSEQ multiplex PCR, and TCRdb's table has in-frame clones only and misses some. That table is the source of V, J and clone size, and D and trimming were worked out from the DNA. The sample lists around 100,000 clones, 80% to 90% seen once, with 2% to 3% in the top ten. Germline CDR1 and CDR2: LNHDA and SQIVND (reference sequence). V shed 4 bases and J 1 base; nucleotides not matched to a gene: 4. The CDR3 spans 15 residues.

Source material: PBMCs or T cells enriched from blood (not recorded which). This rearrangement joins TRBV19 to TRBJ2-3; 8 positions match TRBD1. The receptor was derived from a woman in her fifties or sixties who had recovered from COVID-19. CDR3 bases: TGTGCCAGTAGTAGGGGACAGGCCGGCACAGATACGCAGTATTTT. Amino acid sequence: CASSRGQAGTDTQYF.